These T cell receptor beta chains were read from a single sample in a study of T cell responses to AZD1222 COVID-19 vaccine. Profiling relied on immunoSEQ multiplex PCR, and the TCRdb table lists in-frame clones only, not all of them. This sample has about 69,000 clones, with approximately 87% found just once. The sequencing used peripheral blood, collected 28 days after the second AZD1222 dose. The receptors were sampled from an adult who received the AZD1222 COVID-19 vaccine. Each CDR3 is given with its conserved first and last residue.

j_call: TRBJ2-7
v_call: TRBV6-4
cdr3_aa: CASSDLSATGYEQYF

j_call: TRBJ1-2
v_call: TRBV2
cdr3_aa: CASSAPLNYGYTF

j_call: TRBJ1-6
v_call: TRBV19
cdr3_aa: CASSGTGGGSPLHF

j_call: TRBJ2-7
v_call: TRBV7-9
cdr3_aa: CASSVRTANEQYF

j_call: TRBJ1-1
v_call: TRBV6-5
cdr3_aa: CASSRSDRNTEAFF

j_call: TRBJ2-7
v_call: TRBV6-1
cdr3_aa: CASSEAKTVRYEQYF

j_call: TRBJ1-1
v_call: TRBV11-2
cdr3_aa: CASSIRTGNTEAFF

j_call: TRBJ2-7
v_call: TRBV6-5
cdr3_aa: CASTSKGGRAYEQYF

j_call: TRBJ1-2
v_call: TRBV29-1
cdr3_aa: CSVDRGPGYTF

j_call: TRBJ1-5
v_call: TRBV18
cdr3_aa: CASSRADNQPQHF

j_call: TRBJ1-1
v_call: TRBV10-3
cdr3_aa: CATTKDREVKNTEAFF

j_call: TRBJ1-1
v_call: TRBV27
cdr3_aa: CASSRVGGGTEAFF

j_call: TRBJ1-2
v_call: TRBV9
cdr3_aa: CASTTLSGPYGYTF

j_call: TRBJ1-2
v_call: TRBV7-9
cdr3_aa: CASSLGAATDINYGYTF

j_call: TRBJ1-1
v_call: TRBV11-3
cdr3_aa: CASSLKRTGNTEAFF